Shown below are 32 T cell receptor beta chains from a single sample sequenced in a study of T cells in Graves' hyperthyroidism and ophthalmopathy. The investigators amplified TCR beta CDR3 regions from RNA transcripts. HTBI primers were the set used in a first-round RT-PCR of the TCR CDR3. TCRdb independently ran MiXCR on the multiplex PCR reads; one entry per CDR3 protein. The sample records about 500,000 distinct CDR3 sequences, 15% to 20% being singletons. The sample consisted of blood. The origin of the receptors is a woman aged 18-35 years with Graves' ophthalmopathy.

This clonotype was recorded a few times. V gene TRBV12-3 or TRBV12-4 combines with J gene TRBJ1-1, with D tentatively TRBD1 (6 bases). V gave up 4 bases and J gave up 3 bases, with 33 bases separating them. This CDR3 spans 21 amino acids. The CDR3 sequence: CASSSDGGDKGGIGVDTEAFF. CDR3 sequence (DNA): TGTGCCAGCAGTTCGGATGGGGGGGATAAAGGGGGAATTGGTGTAGACACTGAAGCTTTCTTT.

This clonotype has a count of ten or more. This chain uses TRBV20-1 with TRBJ1-6, with D unresolved. The V and J ends lost 1 base and 4 bases respectively, with 14 bases between them. The CDR3 runs to 16 residues. The germline V gene encodes CDR1 DFQATT and CDR2 SNEGSKA (reference sequence). CDR3 nucleotides: TGCAGTGCTAGAGGGGTGGCTGCTCGATATAATTCACCCCTCCACTTT. Translating it yields CSARGVAARYNSPLHF.

This clonotype was seen many times. The chain recombines TRBV28 with TRBJ1-1; TRBD1 matches 7 bases. Germline CDR1 is MDHEN and CDR2 is SYDVKM. The CDR3 consists of 13 residues. After removal of 2 bases from V and 6 bases from J, the junction contained 3 bases not matched to a gene. CDR3 DNA sequence: TGTGCCAGCAGTTTAAGGGACAGCTCTGAAGCTTTCTTT. This gives the protein CASSLRDSSEAFF. Together with reference TRBV28 and TRBJ1-1, the CDR3 gives the full variable domain: DVKVTQSSRYLVKRTGEKVFLECVQDMDHENMFWYRQDPGLGLRLIYFSYDVKMKEKGDIPEGYSVSREKKERFSLILESASTNQTSMYLCASSLRDSSEAFFGQGTRLTVV.

Many counts were recorded for this clonotype. V is TRBV2 and J is TRBJ1-4; no reliable D call. The ends were cut back, 4 bases at V and 8 bases at J, with 11 bases in the middle. CDR3 length equals 13 residues. Germline assignment: CDR1 SNHLY and CDR2 FYNNEI. CDR3 region: CASSVIGGEKLFF. CDR3 DNA sequence: TGTGCCAGCAGTGTGATCGGTGGGGAAAAACTGTTTTTT.

This clonotype turned up a few times. The rearrangement uses TRBV2 and TRBJ1-2; no firm D call. The V gene's germline CDR1 is SNHLY and CDR2 FYNNEI. With 3 bases removed from V and 8 bases from J, the gap between germline ends came to 10 bases. The CDR3 runs to 12 residues. The CDR3 DNA follows: TGTGCCAGCAGTGACGGGTTCGGCGGCTACACCTTC. Protein product: CASSDGFGGYTF.

This clonotype was counted only a few times. This rearrangement joins TRBV9 to TRBJ1-1, with a tentative D call TRBD1 (6 bases). Trimming cost V 4 bases and J 4 bases, with 14 bases left between them. The CDR3 covers 14 residues. Germline V gene data show CDR1 as SGDLS and CDR2 as YYNGEE. CDR3 DNA sequence: TGTGCCAGCAGCCCCGGGGGCGCAGTCACTGAAGCTTTCTTT. This gives the protein CASSPGGAVTEAFF.

This clonotype was observed at least ten times. The gene calls are TRBV6-1 and TRBJ1-4; 9 nucleotides align to TRBD1. The CDR3 is made up of 17 amino acids. The J segment lost 0 bases and the V segment lost 5 bases, leaving 7 bases of the junction unmatched. Germline CDR1 MNHNS, CDR2 SASEGT. The CDR3 DNA is TGTGCCAGCAGTTCCACCGGGACAGGGTCAACTAATGAAAAACTGTTTTTT. This codes for CASSSTGTGSTNEKLFF.

The V call is TRBV5-1, the J call TRBJ2-5, with 7 bases lining up with TRBD1. This CDR3 is 13 amino acids long. The J segment lost 5 bases and the V segment lost 4 bases, leaving 5 bases of the junction unmatched. Germline V CDR1 and CDR2: SGHRS, YFSETQ. CDR3 sequence: CASSTQGSETQYF. CDR3 coding DNA: TGCGCCAGCAGCACACAGGGGAGTGAGACCCAGTACTTC.

This clonotype was observed a few times. CDR3 coding DNA: TGTGCCATCATCCTTAGCGGGGCCACAGATACGCAGTATTTT. Residues: CAIILSGATDTQYF. The chain couples TRBV10-3 to TRBJ2-3; TRBD2 agrees at 8 bases. Looked up from germline, CDR1 is ENHRY and CDR2 is SYGVKD. V was pared by 7 bases and J by 2 bases, with 5 bases of the junction left unmatched. The CDR3 sequence is 14 residues long.

This clonotype has a handful of counts. The chain has TRBV28 and TRBJ2-4; perhaps TRBD2 as D (6 bases). The length of the CDR3 is 17 residues. The germline V and J ends were trimmed by 3 bases and 0 bases, with 15 bases remaining between them. Germline assignment: CDR1 MDHEN and CDR2 SYDVKM. Here the CDR3 DNA reads TGTGCCAGCAGTTTCCGGGGGTCGGAACTAGCCAAAAACATTCAGTACTTC. Its translation is CASSFRGSELAKNIQYF. Supplemented by reference TRBV28 and TRBJ2-4, the full variable domain reads DVKVTQSSRYLVKRTGEKVFLECVQDMDHENMFWYRQDPGLGLRLIYFSYDVKMKEKGDIPEGYSVSREKKERFSLILESASTNQTSMYLCASSFRGSELAKNIQYFGAGTRLSVL.

The rearrangement links TRBV28 to TRBJ2-1, with 7 bases fitting TRBD1. The germline gives CDR1 MDHEN, CDR2 SYDVKM. V trimming: 7 bases; J trimming: 5 bases; junction bases outside the gene matches: 8. The CDR3 sequence is 14 residues long. The CDR3 is CASNLQGMDNEQFF. The CDR3 region has the DNA TGTGCCAGCAACTTACAGGGGATGGACAATGAGCAGTTCTTC. Complete variable domain (other parts from reference TRBV28 and TRBJ2-1): DVKVTQSSRYLVKRTGEKVFLECVQDMDHENMFWYRQDPGLGLRLIYFSYDVKMKEKGDIPEGYSVSREKKERFSLILESASTNQTSMYLCASNLQGMDNEQFFGPGTRLTVL.

There are many counts of this clonotype. This rearrangement joins TRBV6-1 to TRBJ2-7, with D uncertain. The CDR3 has 15 amino acids. The V gene's germline CDR1 is MNHNS and CDR2 SASEGT. Trimming left V 3 bases short and J 2 bases short, with 14 bases between. CDR3 sequence (DNA): TGTGCCAGCAGTGATTGGGTCGCGACGGCCTACGAGCAGTACTTC. Translating it yields CASSDWVATAYEQYF.

With respect to this clonotype: This may stem from a read error, because a much larger clone lies one nucleotide away. The chain joins TRBV15 to TRBJ2-5; D possibly corresponds to TRBD2 (7 bases). CDR3 size: 15 residues. Germline assignment: CDR1 LNHNV and CDR2 YYDKDF (reference sequence). The V gene lost 4 bases and the J gene lost 4 bases, with 16 bases spanning the gap. The CDR3 loop is CATSIDRGAGETQYF. The CDR3 DNA reads as TGTGCCACCAGCATAGACCGGGGGGCAGGAGAGACCCAGTACTTC.

In this sample, this clonotype turned up many times. Here the CDR3 reads CASSFGQGLQETQYF. Here the CDR3 DNA reads TGTGCCAGCAGTTTCGGACAGGGCCTACAAGAGACCCAGTACTTC. The chain employs TRBV12-3 or TRBV12-4 and TRBJ2-5; 8 nucleotides agree with TRBD1. The ends lost 3 bases at V and 2 bases at J; junction bases unmatched: 5. The CDR3 is 15 residues long.

This clonotype showed up just a few times. This chain links TRBV9 with TRBJ2-3; maybe TRBD2 (6 bases). V shed 0 bases and J shed 4 bases, with 9 bases lying between them. The CDR3 spans 14 residues. Germline loops: CDR1 SGDLS, CDR2 YYNGEE. This CDR3 reads CASSVELASDTQYF. CDR3 nucleotides: TGTGCCAGCAGCGTAGAACTAGCTTCAGATACGCAGTATTTT.

This clonotype appeared many times. V usage is TRBV12-3 or TRBV12-4 and J usage is TRBJ2-2; a weak D match, TRBD2 (6 bases). V was shortened by 8 bases and J by 4 bases, with 17 bases between the two germline ends. The CDR3 runs to 15 residues. CDR3: CASRSGRAFTGELFF. CDR3 in DNA: TGTGCCAGCCGAAGCGGGCGGGCATTCACCGGGGAGCTGTTTTTT.

The chain has TRBV9 and TRBJ2-3, with 9 nucleotides matching TRBD2. V lost 2 bases and J lost 5; bases outside the gene matches: 9. Germline values: CDR1 SGDLS, CDR2 YYNGEE. The CDR3 runs to 16 residues. The CDR3 DNA sequence: TGTGCCAGCAGCGTTCGCCCTAGCGGGGTGCAAGATACGCAGTATTTT. It specifies CASSVRPSGVQDTQYF.

There are many counts of this clonotype. The V gene is TRBV5-1, the J gene TRBJ2-3; 7 bases line up with TRBD1. CDR1 is SGHRS and CDR2 is YFSETQ in the germline V gene. This CDR3 is 16 amino acids long. Trimming cost V 4 bases and J 0 bases; bases outside gene matches: 8. CDR3 sequence reads: CASSIRDRASTDTQYF. CDR3 DNA: TGCGCCAGCAGCATCCGGGACAGAGCTAGCACAGATACGCAGTATTTT.

This clonotype was recorded at least ten times. The rearrangement uses TRBV28 and TRBJ2-3; 8 bases map to TRBD2. The germline V gene encodes CDR1 MDHEN and CDR2 SYDVKM. V shed 7 bases and J 3 bases; nucleotides not matched to a gene: 0. CDR3 length equals 12 residues. CDR3 sequence (DNA): TGTGCCAGCACTAGCGGGACAGATACGCAGTATTTT. It encodes CASTSGTDTQYF.

This clonotype was seen ten or more times. The V and J genes are TRBV3-1 and TRBJ2-5; D gene uncertain. The CDR3 has 15 residues. Germline CDR1 and CDR2: LGHDT and YNNKEL (reference sequence). Trimming left V 4 bases short and J 0 bases short, with 12 bases between. CDR3 nucleotide sequence: TGTGCCAGCAGCCGTGGTGACTCCGACCAAGAGACCCAGTACTTC. Translated: CASSRGDSDQETQYF.

This clonotype was seen ten or more times. J is TRBJ2-7 and V is TRBV3-1; TRBD2 matches at 7 bases. CDR3 length: 17 amino acids. V lost 1 base and J lost 2; bases outside the gene matches: 11. Germline-derived CDR1 and CDR2 are LGHDT and YNNKEL (reference sequence). Here the CDR3 reads CASSQVGEGHRPYEQYF. The CDR3 DNA is TGTGCCAGCAGCCAAGTGGGGGAGGGGCACCGCCCCTACGAGCAGTACTTC.

This clonotype was counted many times. The chain recombines TRBV7-3 with TRBJ2-1; the match to TRBD2 covers 10 bases. V lost 4 bases, J lost 0 bases, and 6 bases stayed unmatched. The germline gives CDR1 SGHTA, CDR2 FQGTGA. The CDR3 sequence is 17 residues long. Here the CDR3 DNA reads TGTGCCAGCAGCTCTAGCGGGGGCCCTAGCTCCTACAATGAGCAGTTCTTC. Its translation is CASSSSGGPSSYNEQFF.

The rearrangement links TRBV4-3 to TRBJ2-7, with D possibly called TRBD1 or TRBD2 (5 bases each). Trimming removed 0 bases at V and 9 bases at J, with 12 bases between. The CDR3 covers 13 residues. Germline V gene lookup returns CDR1 LGHNA and CDR2 YSLEER. The CDR3 DNA is TGCGCCAGCAGCCAAGATCTGGGACCTCTGCAGTACTTC. Its protein product is CASSQDLGPLQYF.

This clonotype was picked up many times. The chain employs TRBV20-1 and TRBJ1-1; 11 nucleotides match TRBD1. CDR1 and CDR2 from the germline V gene are DFQATT and SNEGSKA (reference sequence). V shed 6 bases, J shed 4 bases, and the junction held 10 bases outside the gene matches. The CDR3 runs 15 residues. The CDR3 reads CSAGVSGTGGTEAFF. The CDR3 coding sequence is TGCAGTGCGGGAGTTTCCGGGACAGGGGGCACTGAAGCTTTCTTT.

In its sample, this clonotype was seen many times. The chain joins TRBV20-1 to TRBJ1-5, with D possibly matching TRBD1 (6 bases). From germline, CDR1 is DFQATT and CDR2 SNEGSKA (reference sequence). The length of the CDR3 is 12 residues. Trimming shortened V by 5 bases and J by 7 bases, and 12 bases separated the two germline ends. CDR3 residues: CSALRGGQPQHF. CDR3 bases: TGCAGTGCTCTCCGTGGGGGCCAGCCCCAGCATTTT.

V is TRBV30 and J is TRBJ2-7, with a weak D call TRBD2 (5 bases). V gave up 2 bases and J gave up 4 bases, with 12 bases separating them. Germline loops: CDR1 GTSNPN, CDR2 SVGIG (reference sequence). The CDR3 runs to 13 residues. Here the CDR3 reads CAWSPPGMYEQYF. CDR3 DNA sequence: TGTGCCTGGAGTCCCCCCGGGATGTACGAGCAGTACTTC.

V gene TRBV6-1 combines with J gene TRBJ1-4, with D possibly TRBD1 on 5 matching bases. Per the germline V gene, CDR1 is MNHNS and CDR2 is SASEGT. The CDR3 has 12 amino acids. The V and J ends lost 11 bases and 6 bases respectively, with 13 bases between them. Here the CDR3 DNA reads TGTGCCCCGGGACCGGGGGATGAAAAACTGTTTTTT. Its translation is CAPGPGDEKLFF.

There are many counts of this clonotype. V is TRBV7-7 and J is TRBJ1-1; no definite D call. Germline values: CDR1 SSHAT, CDR2 FNYEAQ (reference sequence). The CDR3 totals 13 residues. CDR3: CATSRQENTEAFF. In nucleotides, the CDR3 is TGTGCTACCTCTAGGCAGGAGAACACTGAAGCTTTCTTT.

This clonotype was seen ten or more times. V usage is TRBV28 and J usage is TRBJ2-7; 14 bases match TRBD2. Germline trimming cut 3 bases from V and 2 bases from J; bases unmatched to any gene: 12. Germline loops: CDR1 MDHEN, CDR2 SYDVKM. The CDR3 covers 19 residues. Here the CDR3 reads CASSFKKGLAGVFAYEQYF. CDR3 sequence (DNA): TGTGCCAGCAGTTTTAAAAAGGGACTAGCGGGAGTTTTCGCCTACGAGCAGTACTTC.

This clonotype was recorded many times. This sequence joins TRBV11-1 and TRBJ2-1; D unresolved. Germline V gene lookup returns CDR1 SGHAT and CDR2 FQDESV (reference sequence). Trimming pared 6 bases from V and 5 bases from J, leaving 11 bases between. The CDR3 has 13 amino acids. This chain's CDR3 is CASRTPGHNEQFF. The CDR3 DNA reads TGTGCCAGCAGAACGCCCGGCCACAATGAGCAGTTCTTC.

This clonotype occurred a few times. The chain couples TRBV28 to TRBJ2-3; no firm D call. V lost 2 bases to trimming and J lost 4 bases, with 10 bases between them. Per germline, CDR1 MDHEN and CDR2 SYDVKM. CDR3 length: 14 amino acids. The CDR3 nucleotides are TGTGCCAGCAGTTTAATTACGAGGCCAGATACGCAGTATTTT. Encoded protein: CASSLITRPDTQYF.

This clonotype has a count of ten or more. The chain employs TRBV28 and TRBJ2-5; D tentatively fits TRBD1 or TRBD2 (5 bases each). CDR1 is MDHEN and CDR2 is SYDVKM in the germline V gene. This CDR3 spans 14 amino acids. V was clipped by 2 bases and J by 4 bases, with 11 bases between them. CDR3 region: CASSLRGAGETQYF. Written as DNA, the CDR3 is TGTGCCAGCAGTTTAAGGGGCGCGGGAGAGACCCAGTACTTC.